One sample yielded the 22 T cell receptor beta chains listed below, sequenced in a study of cytomegalovirus exposure and HLA in healthy donors (dated by TCRdb to about 2017). The library was obtained by the immunoSEQ multiplex PCR assay. For the multiplex PCR, a mixture combining 60 forward primers for TCR Vbeta segments and 13 reverse primers for TCR Jbeta segments was used. As stored in TCRdb, this immuneACCESS dataset retains in-frame rearrangements with V and J assigned. A fraction of the clones does not appear; measured against another copy, unresolved V genes explain less than half of the discrepancy, and the remainder lacks a known reason. The sample data list 180,000 or so clones, and around 75% of these were observed just once. The leading ten clones occupy around 8.3% of the sample. Sequencing input: PBMCs. The receptors come from a woman between 40 and 50 years old in good health and CMV-seropositive.

The sample holds a few counts of this clone. This chain uses TRBV28 with TRBJ2-7; 7 bases are shared with TRBD1. The CDR3 has 14 amino acids. V gave up 6 bases and J gave up 2 bases; unmatched junction bases: 7. CDR1 is MDHEN, CDR2 SYDVKM, per germline. In DNA form, the CDR3 reads TGTGCCAGCAGGAACGGGACAGCGGCCTACGAGCAGTACTTC. Translation: CASRNGTAAYEQYF.

V gene TRBV11-2 combines with J gene TRBJ2-1; 12 nucleotides align to TRBD2. CDR1 SGHAT and CDR2 FQNNGV come from the germline V gene. The V segment lost 8 bases and the J segment 8 bases; nucleotides outside the gene matches: 10. This CDR3 is built from 15 residues. CDR3 in DNA: TGTGCCAGCGGACCCTGGGCTAGCGGGAGGGATGAGCAGTTCTTC. Its protein product is CASGPWASGRDEQFF.

This clone was recorded once. The chain is built from TRBV30 and TRBJ1-6, with D unclear. The CDR3 covers 13 residues. V was trimmed by 3 bases and J by 7 bases, leaving 10 bases between them. The germline V gene encodes CDR1 GTSNPN and CDR2 SVGIG (reference sequence). CDR3 bases: TGTGCCTGGAGCGGAGCGCCCAATTCACCCCTCCACTTT. Translating gives CAWSGAPNSPLHF.

The V gene is TRBV4-3, the J gene TRBJ2-5; unclear D gene. Trimming removed 5 bases at V and 2 bases at J, with 6 bases between. This CDR3 comprises 12 residues. Germline lookup yields CDR1 LGHNA and CDR2 YSLEER. The CDR3 coding sequence is TGCGCCAGCAGCTCGGGTCAAGAGACCCAGTACTTC. Translated, it gives CASSSGQETQYF.

The chain recombines TRBV28 with TRBJ1-1; weak D call: TRBD1 (5 bases). The germline CDR1 and CDR2 sequences are MDHEN and SYDVKM. This CDR3 is 14 amino acids long. Trimming removed 4 bases at V and 0 bases at J, with 9 bases between. The CDR3 DNA is TGTGCCAGCAGTTCCACAGGCATGAACACTGAAGCTTTCTTT. Protein: CASSSTGMNTEAFF.

This chain links TRBV4-2 with TRBJ2-3, with 10 bases lining up with TRBD2. V trimming: 0 bases; J trimming: 4 bases; junction bases outside the gene matches: 10. This CDR3 has 18 residues. Per germline, CDR1 LGHNA and CDR2 YNFKEQ. The CDR3 spells CASSQDGPAGGPSDTQYF. The CDR3 DNA sequence: TGTGCCAGCAGCCAAGATGGTCCAGCGGGAGGGCCCTCAGATACGCAGTATTTT.

The chain uses TRBV15 and TRBJ2-1; TRBD2 matches 9 bases. Germline-derived CDR1 and CDR2 are LNHNV and YYDKDF (reference sequence). Trimming removed 2 bases from V and 7 bases from J; junction bases left unmatched: 9. The CDR3 runs 16 residues. The CDR3 loop reads CATSRSETSGWNEQFF. In nucleotides, the CDR3 is TGTGCCACCAGCAGATCCGAGACTAGCGGTTGGAATGAGCAGTTCTTC.

The chain couples TRBV5-1 to TRBJ1-3; no reliable D call. Germline CDR1 and CDR2: SGHRS and YFSETQ. The CDR3 is made up of 16 amino acids. V gave up 0 bases and J gave up 0 bases, with 10 bases separating them. This chain's CDR3 is CASSLGSSYSGNTIYF. CDR3 nucleotides: TGCGCCAGCAGCTTGGGCAGTTCATACTCTGGAAACACCATATATTTT.

The V and J genes are TRBV28 and TRBJ1-1; D is unresolved. Germline V gene lookup returns CDR1 MDHEN and CDR2 SYDVKM. The CDR3 contains 13 residues. With 3 bases removed from V and 3 bases from J, the gap between germline ends came to 8 bases. Here the CDR3 DNA reads TGTGCCAGCAGTTTTGGGCCGGACACTGAAGCTTTCTTT. Translating it yields CASSFGPDTEAFF. Drawing the rest from reference TRBV28 and TRBJ1-1, the complete variable domain is DVKVTQSSRYLVKRTGEKVFLECVQDMDHENMFWYRQDPGLGLRLIYFSYDVKMKEKGDIPEGYSVSREKKERFSLILESASTNQTSMYLCASSFGPDTEAFFGQGTRLTVV.

This clone was seen only a few times. The genes are TRBV5-1 and TRBJ2-5, with D tentatively TRBD1 (5 bases). V lost 3 bases, J lost 5 bases, and 17 bases lay in between. The CDR3 is 15 amino acids. Germline lookup yields CDR1 SGHRS and CDR2 YFSETQ. The CDR3 DNA sequence: TGCGCCAGCAGCTCTACAGAAGGGGTACGCGAGACCCAGTACTTC. It translates to CASSSTEGVRETQYF.

The chain is built from TRBV6-1 and TRBJ2-3; a weak D match, TRBD2 (8 bases). V was cut by 1 base and J by 3 bases, with 17 bases left in between. The germline V gene has CDR1 MNHNS and CDR2 SASEGT. This CDR3 has 17 amino acids. The CDR3 loop is CASSEGIGGGRTDTQYF. The DNA of the CDR3 is TGTGCCAGCAGTGAAGGAATAGGGGGCGGGAGGACAGATACGCAGTATTTT.

The rearrangement joins TRBV7-2 to TRBJ2-7; D might be TRBD1 (6 bases). Per the germline V gene, CDR1 is SGHTA and CDR2 is FQGNSA. V gave up 6 bases and J gave up 0 bases, with 15 bases separating them. The CDR3 spans 15 residues. CDR3 residues: CASRSDRLTSYEQYF. CDR3 DNA: TGTGCCAGCAGATCAGACAGGCTCACCTCCTACGAGCAGTACTTC.

V is TRBV15 and J is TRBJ2-4; the match to TRBD2 covers 10 bases. The CDR3 sequence is 16 residues long. From germline, CDR1 is LNHNV and CDR2 YYDKDF (reference sequence). The trim removed 0 bases at V and 8 bases at J, leaving 7 bases unmatched. The CDR3 here is CATSRDLASGSDIQYF. The CDR3 region has the DNA TGTGCCACCAGCAGAGATCTTGCTAGCGGGAGTGACATTCAGTACTTC.

The gene calls are TRBV2 and TRBJ1-2; possibly TRBD1 for D (6 bases). Trimming cost V 5 bases and J 7 bases, with 11 bases left between them. Germline CDR1 and CDR2: SNHLY and FYNNEI. There are 12 residues in the CDR3. CDR3 DNA: TGTGCCAGCAGTTCCCCCAGGGGTGGCTACACCTTC. This gives the protein CASSSPRGGYTF.

This chain connects TRBV7-9 to TRBJ2-7, with TRBD1 matching 9 bases. This CDR3 has 14 amino acids. V was pared by 4 bases and J by 5 bases, with 6 bases of the junction left unmatched. The germline CDR1 and CDR2 sequences are SEHNR and FQNEAQ (reference sequence). The CDR3 DNA reads TGTGCCAGCAGCTCCGGACAGGGGTTCGACGAGCAGTACTTC. Protein product: CASSSGQGFDEQYF.

The CDR3 DNA sequence: TGTGCCAGTAGTACCGGGACAGCCACTCCGGGCCAGCCCCAGCATTTT. Amino acid sequence: CASSTGTATPGQPQHF. The V gene is TRBV19, the J gene TRBJ1-5, with 7 bases lining up with TRBD1. V shed 4 bases, J shed 7 bases, and the junction held 13 bases outside the gene matches. The CDR3 has 16 residues. CDR1 LNHDA and CDR2 SQIVND come from the germline V gene (reference sequence).

This clone has a handful of counts. The chain carries TRBV4-1 and TRBJ2-7; D call uncertain. The CDR3 totals 14 residues. Germline V gene lookup returns CDR1 MGHRA and CDR2 YSYEKL. V was trimmed by 9 bases and J by 7 bases, leaving 22 bases between them. Written as DNA, the CDR3 is TGCGCCAGTTCCCCCCAGGCAGGCCATCGGGAGCAGTACTTC. Protein sequence: CASSPQAGHREQYF.

This sequence joins TRBV28 and TRBJ2-7; D is perhaps TRBD2 (7 bases). Per germline, CDR1 MDHEN and CDR2 SYDVKM. This CDR3 spans 12 amino acids. Deletions cut 11 bases from V and 2 bases from J, with 13 bases between. Here the CDR3 reads CASKGGPYEQYF. The CDR3 nucleotides are TGTGCCTCCAAGGGGGGGCCCTACGAGCAGTACTTC. The full variable domain, in which reference TRBV28 and TRBJ2-7 provide the parts outside the CDR3, is DVKVTQSSRYLVKRTGEKVFLECVQDMDHENMFWYRQDPGLGLRLIYFSYDVKMKEKGDIPEGYSVSREKKERFSLILESASTNQTSMYLCASKGGPYEQYFGPGTRLTVT.

The rearrangement uses TRBV5-1 and TRBJ1-1, with 8 bases identical to TRBD1. From germline, CDR1 is SGHRS and CDR2 YFSETQ. The CDR3 extends over 17 amino acids. The V and J ends lost 3 bases and 6 bases, in that order; junction bases with no gene match: 16. For the CDR3, the DNA is TGCGCCAGCAGCTCGGACAGGGTGGGAACAAACGGCCCTGAAGCTTTCTTT. Translation gives CASSSDRVGTNGPEAFF.

This clone was observed once. The CDR3 nucleotides read TGTGCCAGCAGCGTAGAGGCGGGACTAGCGGTTAACAATGAGCAGTTCTTC. It translates to CASSVEAGLAVNNEQFF. The chain joins TRBV9 to TRBJ2-1; 11 nucleotides agree with TRBD2. Unmatched junction bases numbered 7, after V lost 0 bases and J lost 5 bases. The germline gives CDR1 SGDLS, CDR2 YYNGEE. The CDR3 sequence is 17 residues long.

The chain links TRBV4-1 to TRBJ2-2, with a weak D call TRBD2 (6 bases). From germline, CDR1 is MGHRA and CDR2 YSYEKL. Between the trimmed V and J ends, which lost 4 bases and 2 bases, there was a span of 14 bases. The CDR3 runs to 16 residues. The CDR3 DNA reads TGCGCCAGCAGCCCCGTCGGGACTCGAAACACCGGGGAGCTGTTTTTT. This encodes CASSPVGTRNTGELFF.

V is TRBV28 and J is TRBJ2-7; D gene uncertain. This CDR3 is 13 amino acids long. The ends were cut back, 7 bases at V and 2 bases at J, with 12 bases in the middle. Germline V gives CDR1 MDHEN, CDR2 SYDVKM. CDR3 sequence (DNA): TGTGCCAGCATCTCTGGCTCCCCCTACGAGCAGTACTTC. This sequence encodes CASISGSPYEQYF.